The 15 T cell receptor beta chains below all came from one sample that was sequenced in a study of T cells in Graves' hyperthyroidism and ophthalmopathy (dated by TCRdb to the late 2010s). Libraries were made using multiplex PCR. The run used an Illumina HiSeq 2000. TCR beta CDR3 regions were amplified from RNA transcripts. For the first round of RT-PCR on the TCR CDR3, the HTBI primer set was used together with the Qiagen OneStep RT-PCR kit. The public reads were reanalyzed by TCRdb: fastp trimming at Q25, MiXCR alignment, in-frame beta chains only. Records with the same CDR3 protein are collapsed into one entry carrying the most frequent genes and DNA. The sample table holds about 700,000 distinct CDR3 sequences, of which 13% to 15% were seen once. The ten largest clones capture 10% to 13% of the sample. Specimen: blood. Every receptor here comes from a woman aged 18-29 years with Graves' hyperthyroidism.

This clonotype was recorded at least ten times. The J gene is TRBJ1-1, the V gene TRBV19; D call uncertain. CDR1 LNHDA and CDR2 SQIVND come from the germline V gene (reference sequence). The CDR3 extends over 14 amino acids. The ends were cut back, 5 bases at V and 3 bases at J, with 13 bases in the middle. CDR3 DNA: TGTGCCAGTAGTCTGGGGTTTCAGGACACTGAAGCTTTCTTT. Protein product: CASSLGFQDTEAFF.

DNA for the CDR3: TGTGCCAGTAGTATTTCCTGGGACAGATACACTGAAGCTTTCTTT. This encodes CASSISWDRYTEAFF. The chain uses TRBV19 and TRBJ1-1, with TRBD1 matching 7 bases. This CDR3 has 15 residues. V trimming: 3 bases; J trimming: 3 bases; junction bases outside the gene matches: 7. The germline V gene encodes CDR1 LNHDA and CDR2 SQIVND (reference sequence).

This clonotype was detected once. This chain links TRBV15 with TRBJ2-4, with D possibly TRBD1 on 5 matching bases. The CDR3 loop spans 13 amino acids. V was trimmed by 1 base and J by 7 bases, leaving 8 bases between them. The V gene's germline CDR1 is LNHNV and CDR2 YYDKDF (reference sequence). This chain's CDR3 is CATSRAGANIQYF. As DNA, the CDR3 is TGTGCCACCAGCAGAGCTGGGGCCAACATTCAGTACTTC.

This clonotype was found a few times. Compared with germline, one end of the junction differs, possibly owing to a read error. This sequence joins TRBV2 and TRBJ2-5, with TRBD2 matching over 8 bases. From germline, CDR1 is SNHLY and CDR2 FYNNEI. CDR3 size: 11 residues. CDR3 in DNA: TGTGCCAGCAGTGAGATGGGACTAGGACACTTC. Its translation is CASSEMGLGHF.

This clonotype was counted at least ten times. Here the CDR3 reads CASSPPGGRVSNYGYTF. As DNA, the CDR3 is TGTGCCAGCAGCCCTCCTGGGGGGCGAGTTTCTAACTATGGCTACACCTTC. The chain couples TRBV7-8 to TRBJ1-2; a possible D gene is TRBD1 (6 bases). Germline V gene data show CDR1 as SGHVS and CDR2 as FQNEAQ. This CDR3 spans 17 amino acids. The V gene lost 5 bases and the J gene lost 0 bases, with 19 bases spanning the gap.

This rearrangement joins TRBV19 to TRBJ2-1; D possibly corresponds to TRBD2 (6 bases). CDR3 length: 16 amino acids. The germline CDR1 and CDR2 sequences are LNHDA and SQIVND (reference sequence). Trimming stripped 7 bases from V and 9 bases from J, with 25 bases between. The CDR3 reads CASTKQGRPGAGEQFF. In DNA form, the CDR3 reads TGTGCCAGTACCAAACAAGGGAGACCGGGAGCGGGTGAGCAGTTCTTC.

This clonotype has a count of ten or more. The chain employs TRBV10-2 and TRBJ2-1, with 14 bases matching TRBD2. Germline CDR1 and CDR2: WSHSY and SAAADI. This CDR3 is 18 amino acids long. With 5 bases clipped from V and 6 bases from J, the junction kept 12 bases outside the gene matches. The CDR3 reads CASSLAGTSGSSGNEQFF. The DNA of the CDR3 is TGCGCCAGCAGTCTCGCCGGGACTAGCGGGAGTTCAGGCAATGAGCAGTTCTTC.

The V gene is TRBV15, the J gene TRBJ2-2, with 9 bases fitting TRBD1. With 5 bases clipped from V and 4 bases from J, the junction kept 8 bases outside the gene matches. CDR1 and CDR2 (germline): LNHNV, YYDKDF (reference sequence). The CDR3 sequence is 16 residues long. The DNA of the CDR3 is TGTGCCACCAGCCAAGGGACAGGGCCCTTCACCGGGGAGCTGTTTTTT. Its translation: CATSQGTGPFTGELFF.

This clonotype was detected a few times. The rearrangement uses TRBV28 and TRBJ2-7, with D possibly matching TRBD2 (5 bases). Germline V CDR1 and CDR2: MDHEN, SYDVKM. This CDR3 region has 14 residues. Trimming cost V 4 bases and J 4 bases, with 14 bases left between them. CDR3 in amino acids: CASSSSGRNYEQYF. The DNA for the CDR3 is TGTGCCAGCAGTTCCAGCGGCAGAAATTACGAGCAGTACTTC.

This clonotype was counted ten times or more. This chain connects TRBV28 to TRBJ1-2; tentative D call: TRBD1 (6 bases). The germline V and J ends were trimmed by 7 bases and 2 bases, with 14 bases remaining between them. The CDR3 runs to 14 residues. Germline V gives CDR1 MDHEN, CDR2 SYDVKM. The CDR3 DNA is TGTGCCAGCAATAGTCGGGGGCTGAACTATGGCTACACCTTC. Its protein product is CASNSRGLNYGYTF.

The rearrangement uses TRBV27 and TRBJ1-1; D is perhaps TRBD1 (5 bases). Germline values: CDR1 MNHEY, CDR2 SMNVEV (reference sequence). The CDR3 loop spans 13 amino acids. The germline V and J ends were trimmed by 3 bases and 10 bases, with 15 bases remaining between them. The CDR3: CASSLYVRGPAFF. CDR3 DNA sequence: TGTGCCAGCAGTTTGTATGTGAGGGGTCCAGCTTTCTTT.

The chain carries TRBV5-1 and TRBJ2-1, with D possibly matching TRBD1 (6 bases). CDR1 is SGHRS, CDR2 YFSETQ, per germline. V was clipped by 0 bases and J by 13 bases, with 14 bases between them. The CDR3 totals 13 residues. The DNA of the CDR3 is TGCGCCAGCAGCTTGGCTGAGGGGGTTTTCCAGTTCTTC. It codes for CASSLAEGVFQFF. Combining the CDR3 with reference TRBV5-1 and TRBJ2-1 gives the whole variable domain KAGVTQTPRYLIKTRGQQVTLSCSPISGHRSVSWYQQTPGQGLQFLFEYFSETQRNKGNFPGRFSGRQFSNSRSEMNVSTLELGDSALYLCASSLAEGVFQFFGPGTRLTVL.

The chain carries TRBV5-1 and TRBJ2-3; 7 bases are shared with TRBD2. This CDR3 is built from 17 residues. V shed 0 bases, J shed 0 bases, and the junction held 7 bases outside the gene matches. The V gene's germline CDR1 is SGHRS and CDR2 YFSETQ. CDR3 residues: CASSLAGRETSTDTQYF. The CDR3, as DNA: TGCGCCAGCAGCTTGGCTGGGCGGGAGACTAGCACAGATACGCAGTATTTT.

This clonotype came up a few times. The chain employs TRBV29-1 and TRBJ2-7; D not certain. CDR1 and CDR2 (germline): SQVTM, ANQGSEA. V dropped 7 bases and J dropped 4 bases, with 17 bases sitting between them. CDR3 length: 13 residues. CDR3 nucleotide sequence: TGCAGCGCCTCCGACTGGGGTGTATACGAGCAGTACTTC. Its translation: CSASDWGVYEQYF.

The J gene is TRBJ2-7, the V gene TRBV27; 13 bases fit TRBD2. Germline loops: CDR1 MNHEY, CDR2 SMNVEV (reference sequence). Trimming cost V 3 bases and J 4 bases; bases outside gene matches: 9. CDR3 length: 17 residues. The DNA for the CDR3 is TGTGCCAGCAGTTTTGCGACCGGGACTAGCGGGACTTACGAGCAGTACTTC. Protein product: CASSFATGTSGTYEQYF.